The 26 T cell receptor beta chains below were found in one sample sequenced in a study of blood T cell repertoires in COVID-19. Assay: immunoSEQ multiplex PCR; the TCRdb copy retains only in-frame clones and omits some. The sample lists over 100,000 clones; less than 85% were seen once. Material for sequencing was peripheral blood. These receptors were taken from a human donor in a cohort sampled during active or convalescent COVID-19.

This chain uses TRBV4-1 with TRBJ2-1; D is perhaps TRBD2 (6 bases). The germline V gene encodes CDR1 MGHRA and CDR2 YSYEKL. This CDR3 has 16 residues. Deletions cut 5 bases from V and 2 bases from J, with 16 bases between. This CDR3 is CASSGEERVPYNEQFF. Here the CDR3 DNA reads TGCGCCAGCAGCGGCGAGGAGCGGGTCCCCTACAATGAGCAGTTCTTC.

The rearrangement links TRBV29-1 to TRBJ2-3; the match to TRBD2 covers 8 bases. Looked up from germline, CDR1 is SQVTM and CDR2 is ANQGSEA. V was pared by 8 bases and J by 5 bases, with 18 bases of the junction left unmatched. CDR3 length: 16 amino acids. DNA of the CDR3: TGCAGCACAAGTCCGGGACTAGTCCGTCGACGAGATACGCAGTATTTT. Translating it yields CSTSPGLVRRRDTQYF.

The chain couples TRBV7-9 to TRBJ2-3; D ambiguous. Germline assignment: CDR1 SEHNR and CDR2 FQNEAQ (reference sequence). V was cut by 4 bases and J by 5 bases, with 13 bases left in between. The CDR3 extends over 14 amino acids. This chain's CDR3 is CASSYVATLDTQYF. The CDR3 DNA follows: TGTGCCAGCAGCTACGTAGCCACCTTAGATACGCAGTATTTT.

Worth noting for this clone: The junction does not match germline at one end; this may be a read error. CDR3 sequence: CARSRPQGGSTEAFF. As DNA, the CDR3 is TGCGCCCGCAGCCGACCACAGGGTGGGAGCACTGAAGCTTTCTTT. This chain uses TRBV4-1 with TRBJ1-1; possible D gene TRBD1, 6 bases. CDR3 size: 15 residues. CDR1 and CDR2 from the germline V gene are MGHRA and YSYEKL.

Only one count was recorded for this clone. The chain carries TRBV6-5 and TRBJ2-1, with a weak D call TRBD1 (5 bases). Trimming left V 6 bases short and J 8 bases short, with 14 bases between. The germline V gene encodes CDR1 MNHEY and CDR2 SVGAGI. This CDR3 spans 13 amino acids. The CDR3 DNA reads TGTGCCAGCAGCCTCCAGGGTCCGCATGAGCAGTTCTTC. Its translation is CASSLQGPHEQFF.

This chain joins TRBV6-2 or TRBV6-3 and TRBJ2-7, with a tentative D call TRBD2 (6 bases). This CDR3 spans 13 amino acids. The V gene lost 4 bases and the J gene lost 2 bases, with 9 bases spanning the gap. Germline CDR1 reads MNHEY; CDR2 reads SVGEGT. This CDR3 reads CASSWGDPYEQYF. DNA of the CDR3: TGTGCCAGCAGTTGGGGGGACCCCTACGAGCAGTACTTC.

The chain has TRBV9 and TRBJ2-7; 10 nucleotides match TRBD2. V trimming: 0 bases; J trimming: 4 bases; junction bases outside the gene matches: 4. Germline V lookup: CDR1 SGDLS, CDR2 YYNGEE. This CDR3 has 15 residues. DNA for the CDR3: TGTGCCAGCAGCGTAGAGGCTAGCGGGGGTTACGAGCAGTACTTC. Protein sequence: CASSVEASGGYEQYF.

This clone showed up just a few times. The rearrangement joins TRBV6-2 or TRBV6-3 to TRBJ2-5; TRBD1 is a possible D gene (5 bases). The V and J ends lost 5 bases and 6 bases respectively, with 19 bases between them. Germline CDR1 and CDR2: MNHEY and SVGEGT. The CDR3 is 15 residues long. DNA for the CDR3: TGTGCCAGCAGTCCCCAAGGGGTCTCGCATAAGACCCAGTACTTC. Translated: CASSPQGVSHKTQYF.

A single count supports this clone. The CDR3, as DNA: TGTGCCACCAGTGGGGGGGTGGGGAATGAGCAGTTCTTC. It encodes CATSGGVGNEQFF. V gene TRBV24-1 combines with J gene TRBJ2-1, with D maybe TRBD2 (6 bases). The CDR3 has 13 amino acids. Trimming pared 5 bases from V and 7 bases from J, leaving 11 bases between. CDR1 KGHDR and CDR2 SFDVKD come from the germline V gene.

The gene calls are TRBV30 and TRBJ2-3; TRBD1 matches 10 bases. V trimming: 6 bases; J trimming: 4 bases; junction bases outside the gene matches: 10. Germline V lookup: CDR1 GTSNPN, CDR2 SVGIG (reference sequence). The CDR3 covers 15 residues. Here the CDR3 reads CACSPGQGIADTQYF. CDR3 bases: TGTGCCTGCTCCCCGGGACAGGGGATCGCAGATACGCAGTATTTT.

The gene calls are TRBV5-1 and TRBJ2-1, with D perhaps matching TRBD1 (6 bases). The V end lost 5 bases, the J end lost 7 bases, and 16 bases lay between the germline ends. CDR3 length: 14 amino acids. The germline CDR1 and CDR2 sequences are SGHRS and YFSETQ. The CDR3 region is CASRNVQGSNEQFF. The CDR3 DNA sequence: TGCGCCAGCAGGAATGTACAGGGTTCAAATGAGCAGTTCTTC.

The rearrangement uses TRBV2 and TRBJ1-3; weak D call: TRBD1 (5 bases). CDR1 and CDR2 (germline): SNHLY, FYNNEI. The germline V and J ends were trimmed by 5 bases and 0 bases, with 14 bases remaining between them. CDR3 length: 16 residues. The CDR3 loop reads CASSPKQVFSGNTIYF. In nucleotides, the CDR3 is TGTGCCAGCAGTCCGAAACAGGTGTTCTCTGGAAACACCATATATTTT.

The rearrangement links TRBV6-6 to TRBJ2-1; TRBD1 agrees at 10 bases. Germline V gene lookup returns CDR1 MNHNY and CDR2 SVGAGI (reference sequence). V gave up 6 bases and J gave up 7 bases; unmatched junction bases: 12. The CDR3 runs 16 residues. The CDR3 coding sequence is TGTGCCAGCAGGTTAACGATCTGGGACAGGGGTAATGAGCAGTTCTTC. Protein: CASRLTIWDRGNEQFF.

V gene TRBV2 combines with J gene TRBJ1-2, with 9 nucleotides matching TRBD1. Germline CDR1 reads SNHLY; CDR2 reads FYNNEI. There are 12 residues in the CDR3. The V gene end was trimmed by 8 bases and the J gene end by 7 bases; junction bases not matched to a gene: 5. CDR3 in amino acids: CASPDRGFGYTF. DNA of the CDR3: TGTGCCAGCCCGGACAGGGGTTTTGGCTACACCTTC.

This clone was found a few times. This chain joins TRBV10-3 and TRBJ2-1; maybe TRBD2 (5 bases). CDR1 and CDR2 (germline): ENHRY, SYGVKD. The CDR3 runs to 11 residues. Trimming stripped 6 bases from V and 7 bases from J, with 7 bases between. CDR3 DNA sequence: TGTGCCATCAGCCCGGGGAATGAGCAGTTCTTC. It is translated as CAISPGNEQFF.

This chain links TRBV11-2 with TRBJ1-5, with a weak D call TRBD1 (5 bases). This CDR3 has 13 amino acids. The ends were cut back, 2 bases at V and 6 bases at J, with 8 bases in the middle. CDR1 and CDR2 (germline): SGHAT, FQNNGV. DNA of the CDR3: TGTGCCAGCAGCTTAAGTCAGGGTCAGCCCCAGCATTTT. It specifies CASSLSQGQPQHF.

This chain uses TRBV18 with TRBJ1-6, with TRBD1 identical over 7 bases. CDR3 size: 13 residues. The germline V gene has CDR1 KGHSH and CDR2 LQKENI. V gave up 4 bases and J gave up 12 bases; unmatched junction bases: 6. DNA for the CDR3: TGTGCCAGCTCACTTGGACAGGAGCGACCCCTCCACTTT. Translating gives CASSLGQERPLHF.

The rearrangement uses TRBV7-2 and TRBJ2-7; TRBD2 is a possible D gene (5 bases). Germline values: CDR1 SGHTA, CDR2 FQGNSA. The CDR3 runs 14 residues. V was clipped by 1 base and J by 0 bases, with 7 bases between them. The CDR3 DNA sequence: TGTGCCAGCAGCTTAGGAGGGTACTCCTACGAGCAGTACTTC. It yields the protein CASSLGGYSYEQYF.

The V and J genes are TRBV5-1 and TRBJ2-1, with 8 bases matching TRBD2. Trimming cost V 3 bases and J 0 bases; bases outside gene matches: 2. The CDR3 contains 15 residues. The V gene's germline CDR1 is SGHRS and CDR2 YFSETQ. Here the CDR3 reads CASSSGTSSYNEQFF. In DNA, the CDR3 is TGCGCCAGCAGCTCCGGGACTAGCTCCTACAATGAGCAGTTCTTC.

In its sample, this clone was seen a few times. The chain recombines TRBV2 with TRBJ1-1; a possible D gene is TRBD1 (6 bases). The V end was cut by 7 bases, the J end by 3 bases, with 12 bases between. Germline assignment: CDR1 SNHLY and CDR2 FYNNEI. This CDR3 comprises 13 residues. CDR3 in amino acids: CASISRGYTEAFF. The CDR3 region has the DNA TGTGCCAGCATCAGCAGGGGCTACACTGAAGCTTTCTTT.

The chain has TRBV27 and TRBJ2-7; D is perhaps TRBD1 (6 bases). The CDR3 totals 15 residues. Germline-derived CDR1 and CDR2 are MNHEY and SMNVEV (reference sequence). Trimming pared 0 bases from V and 4 bases from J, leaving 13 bases between. In nucleotides, the CDR3 is TGTGCCAGCAGTTTATCCAGCAGGGGTACGTACGAGCAGTACTTC. It is translated as CASSLSSRGTYEQYF.

This clone was seen more than once but under ten times. The chain has TRBV7-3 and TRBJ2-1, with 7 bases identical to TRBD2. The V and J ends lost 3 bases and 0 bases, in that order; junction bases with no gene match: 5. The CDR3 length is 16 residues. CDR1 SGHTA and CDR2 FQGTGA come from the germline V gene. The CDR3 here is CASSFQRGSSYNEQFF. Here the CDR3 DNA reads TGTGCCAGCAGCTTCCAACGCGGGAGCTCCTACAATGAGCAGTTCTTC.

The chain combines TRBV10-2 with TRBJ2-7; possibly TRBD1 for D (6 bases). V shed 4 bases and J shed 3 bases, with 10 bases lying between them. Germline assignment: CDR1 WSHSY and CDR2 SAAADI. CDR3 length: 13 residues. CDR3 nucleotide sequence: TGCGCCAGCAGTGGAACAGGGCACTACGAGCAGTACTTC. This sequence encodes CASSGTGHYEQYF.

About this clone: An end of the junction differs from the germline gene, which may be a read error. This chain links TRBV19 with TRBJ2-2, with D possibly TRBD1 on 6 matching bases. CDR1 and CDR2 (germline): LNHDA, SQIVND (reference sequence). The CDR3 runs to 14 residues. CDR3 coding DNA: TGTGCCAGTAGCGGCCTACAGGGCACCGGGGAGCCGTTTTTT. Its protein product is CASSGLQGTGEPFF. The entire variable domain, with the rest obtained from reference TRBV19 and TRBJ2-2, is as follows: DGGITQSPKYLFRKEGQNVTLSCEQNLNHDAMYWYRQDPGQGLRLIYYSQIVNDFQKGDIAEGYSVSREKKESFPLTVTSAQKNPTAFYLCASSGLQGTGEPFFGEGSRLTVL.

V gene TRBV5-3 combines with J gene TRBJ2-2; D ambiguous. TRBV5-3 counts as an open reading frame of uncertain function. The CDR3 has 13 residues. V was cut by 2 bases and J by 2 bases, with 4 bases left in between. The CDR3 DNA follows: TGTGCCAGAAGCTTTATAAACACCGGGGAGCTGTTTTTT. Encoded protein: CARSFINTGELFF.

The chain has TRBV18 and TRBJ2-3; TRBD2 aligns across 11 bases. Trimming took 3 bases from V and 5 from J; bases not matched to a gene: 16. The CDR3 length is 19 residues. Germline values: CDR1 KGHSH, CDR2 LQKENI. CDR3 DNA sequence: TGTGCCAGCTCACCGCGTGTGATGGCTAGCGGGGGGAAGCAAGATACGCAGTATTTT. This translates into CASSPRVMASGGKQDTQYF.